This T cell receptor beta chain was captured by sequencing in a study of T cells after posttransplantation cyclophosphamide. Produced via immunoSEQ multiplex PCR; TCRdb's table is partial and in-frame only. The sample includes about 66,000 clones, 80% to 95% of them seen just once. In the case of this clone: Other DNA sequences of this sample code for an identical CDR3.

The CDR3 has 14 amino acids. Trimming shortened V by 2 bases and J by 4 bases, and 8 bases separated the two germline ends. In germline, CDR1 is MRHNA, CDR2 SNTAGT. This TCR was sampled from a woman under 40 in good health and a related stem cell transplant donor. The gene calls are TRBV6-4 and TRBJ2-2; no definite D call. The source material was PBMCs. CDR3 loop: CASSDKGGTGELFF. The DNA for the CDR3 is TGTGCCAGCAGTGACAAGGGCGGCACCGGGGAGCTGTTTTTT.